Presented here are 3 T cell receptor beta chains from one specimen sequenced in a study of blood T cell repertoires in COVID-19. Libraries were prepared by immunoSEQ multiplex PCR; TCRdb keeps only in-frame clonotypes and omits some of them. Counted here are 200,000 or so clones, about nine tenths occurring once; the ten biggest clones make up 2.2%. Sequenced input: peripheral blood. These receptors were taken from a woman aged 45-65 years with acute or convalescent COVID-19.

The chain recombines TRBV18 with TRBJ1-3; TRBD1 matches at 7 bases. Germline V CDR1 and CDR2: KGHSH, LQKENI. The V segment lost 4 bases and the J segment 0 bases; nucleotides outside the gene matches: 6. The CDR3 contains 16 residues. The CDR3 loop is CASSLYRGTSGNTIYF. In nucleotides, the CDR3 is TGTGCCAGCTCACTCTACAGGGGAACCTCTGGAAACACCATATATTTT.

The chain couples TRBV7-9 to TRBJ2-5, with 7 bases lining up with TRBD1. The CDR3 contains 16 residues. Germline CDR1 reads SEHNR; CDR2 reads FQNEAQ (reference sequence). The J segment lost 2 bases and the V segment lost 5 bases, leaving 11 bases of the junction unmatched. CDR3 nucleotide sequence: TGTGCCAGCAGCCAAGGACAGGTTATCGATCAAGAGACCCAGTACTTC. The encoded protein is CASSQGQVIDQETQYF.

J is TRBJ2-5 and V is TRBV18; maybe TRBD2 (6 bases). The CDR3 runs to 16 residues. The germline V gene encodes CDR1 KGHSH and CDR2 LQKENI. V was clipped by 4 bases and J by 4 bases, with 19 bases between them. Here the CDR3 reads CASSRSGLYFGETQYF. CDR3 coding DNA: TGTGCCAGCTCACGATCGGGACTCTACTTTGGAGAGACCCAGTACTTC.